This T cell receptor (beta chain) was observed in a study of shared clonotypes between healthy human individuals. Points from the study as a whole: Shared clonotypes across all four donors exceeded non-shared ones in generation probability.

In the case of this clone: Its antigen is not known.

Naive CD8 cells, CD45RO-negative and positively selected for CCR7, excluded terminally differentiated effector memory CD45RA+ cells. This CDR3 has 14 amino acids. CDR1 and CDR2 (germline): MGHRA, YSYEKL. Trimming took 0 bases from V and 7 from J, leaving 9 bases between them. Sequencing used immunoSEQ multiplex PCR; TCRdb keeps in-frame clones, though not all of them. The data show about 2.1 million clones, 93% seen once. Specimen: naive CD8+ T cells from PBMCs. This chain uses TRBV4-1 with TRBJ2-2; D uncertain. The receptor's source is a man aged 18 to 29 in good health. Some clones in this sample may be carry-over from other donors' samples. CDR3: CASSQEVTYGELFF. CDR3 sequence (DNA): TGCGCCAGCAGCCAAGAGGTCACTTACGGGGAGCTGTTTTTT.